This passage covers 20 T cell receptor beta chains from one sample sequenced in a study of T cell repertoires in cytomegalovirus infection. TCRdb recomputed calls from the reads with MiXCR, one row per CDR3 protein. This sample carries about 830,000 distinct CDR3 sequences, 30% to 35% of them seen once, and the ten largest clones take approximately 13%. Antigen specificity for these receptors is unknown. The source was cultured CD8+ T cells from PBMCs, collected from culture after CMV antigen stimulation. The receptors here all came from a human donor in good health (CMV status not recorded). Some clones in this sample may be carry-over from other donors' samples.

This chain uses TRBV6-2 or TRBV6-3 with TRBJ1-2; D unresolved. The V gene lost 7 bases and the J gene lost 2 bases, with 8 bases spanning the gap. CDR3 length equals 12 residues. CDR1 is MNHEY, CDR2 SVGEGT, per germline. The CDR3 region has the DNA TGTGCCAGCAACCCGGGAAACTATGGCTACACCTTC. Its translation: CASNPGNYGYTF.

The sample holds a few counts of this clonotype. The genes are TRBV14 and TRBJ2-5; the match to TRBD1 covers 9 bases. Per germline, CDR1 SGHDN and CDR2 FVKESK. The CDR3 totals 18 residues. V dropped 0 bases and J dropped 5; count of bases not matched to a gene: 13. This chain's CDR3 is CASSQEGTGPDLAETQYF. Written as DNA, the CDR3 is TGTGCCAGCAGCCAAGAGGGGACAGGGCCCGATCTTGCCGAGACCCAGTACTTC.

This clonotype has at least ten counts. The chain recombines TRBV7-2 with TRBJ2-3, with 8 bases lining up with TRBD2. Germline V gene data show CDR1 as SGHTA and CDR2 as FQGNSA. There are 16 residues in the CDR3. Trimming at V came to 5 bases and at J to 2 bases, leaving 9 bases not matched to a gene. CDR3 sequence (DNA): TGTGCCAGCAGCCCCCGAGCGGGGGCCGCCACAGATACGCAGTATTTT. It yields the protein CASSPRAGAATDTQYF.

This clonotype was counted a few times. The rearrangement links TRBV7-3 to TRBJ2-3; no definite D call. This CDR3 is built from 14 residues. The germline gives CDR1 SGHTA, CDR2 FQGTGA. Between the trimmed V and J ends, which lost 6 bases and 4 bases, there was a span of 14 bases. The CDR3, as DNA: TGTGCCAGCAGTTCAATGACGGAATCAGATACGCAGTATTTT. As protein: CASSSMTESDTQYF.

A few counts support this clonotype. Here the CDR3 DNA reads TGTGCCAGCCCGGGAAAGGCTCTGTTAGGGCTAGCGGCCAACGAGCAGTACTTC. As protein: CASPGKALLGLAANEQYF. V is TRBV2 and J is TRBJ2-7; TRBD2 aligns across 7 bases. Per the germline V gene, CDR1 is SNHLY and CDR2 is FYNNEI. The CDR3 is made up of 18 amino acids. Trimming removed 8 bases from V and 5 bases from J; junction bases left unmatched: 24.

The chain recombines TRBV29-1 with TRBJ1-1; D might be TRBD1 (6 bases). The CDR3 contains 14 residues. CDR1 is SQVTM and CDR2 is ANQGSEA in the germline V gene. Trimming pared 7 bases from V and 4 bases from J, leaving 19 bases between. The DNA for the CDR3 is TGCAGCGATGGGGGGGGGGCCTTAAGCACTGAAGCTTTCTTT. Amino acid sequence: CSDGGGALSTEAFF.

This clonotype was observed a few times. V gene TRBV5-6 combines with J gene TRBJ1-2; D is perhaps TRBD1 (5 bases). V lost 4 bases and J lost 4, with 14 bases in between. Germline CDR1 is SGHDT and CDR2 is YYEEEE. This CDR3 is built from 14 residues. The CDR3 is CASSETAISYGYTF. Here the CDR3 DNA reads TGTGCCAGCAGCGAGACAGCAATCTCCTATGGCTACACCTTC. The variable domain in full, completed from reference TRBV5-6 and TRBJ1-2, reads DAGVTQSPTHLIKTRGQQVTLRCSPKSGHDTVSWYQQALGQGPQFIFQYYEEEERQRGNFPDRFSGHQFPNYSSELNVNALLLGDSALYLCASSETAISYGYTFGSGTRLTVV.

This clonotype was picked up a small number of times. This chain links TRBV6-5 with TRBJ1-1; a weak D match, TRBD1 (6 bases). The CDR3 extends over 14 amino acids. V shed 4 bases and J shed 3 bases, with 12 bases lying between them. Germline loops: CDR1 MNHEY, CDR2 SVGAGI. The CDR3 nucleotides are TGTGCCAGCAGTTTGACCCCAGGGGACACTGAAGCTTTCTTT. It specifies CASSLTPGDTEAFF.

The chain links TRBV5-6 to TRBJ2-1, with a possible D match to TRBD1 (6 bases). V was pared by 0 bases and J by 2 bases, with 12 bases between. The germline V gene encodes CDR1 SGHDT and CDR2 YYEEEE. This CDR3 is 16 amino acids long. The CDR3 loop reads CASSLVLGATYNEQFF. CDR3 bases: TGTGCCAGCAGCTTGGTTTTGGGGGCGACCTACAATGAGCAGTTCTTC.

This chain connects TRBV29-1 to TRBJ1-1; D is ambiguous. This CDR3 spans 12 amino acids. The germline V and J ends were trimmed by 6 bases and 2 bases, with 10 bases remaining between them. Germline V gene data show CDR1 as SQVTM and CDR2 as ANQGSEA. CDR3 region: CSVVGINTEAFF. CDR3 nucleotides: TGCAGCGTCGTGGGGATTAACACTGAAGCTTTCTTT.

This clonotype appeared a few times. This chain connects TRBV10-3 to TRBJ2-7; D is undetermined. Trimming stripped 3 bases from V and 2 bases from J, with 8 bases between. The germline gives CDR1 ENHRY, CDR2 SYGVKD. This CDR3 has 13 amino acids. Here the CDR3 reads CAISEGLTYEQYV. The CDR3 DNA reads TGTGCCATCAGTGAAGGTTTAACCTACGAGCAGTACGTC.

The rearrangement uses TRBV6-2 or TRBV6-3 and TRBJ1-2; D gene unclear. V was pared by 2 bases and J by 0 bases, with 10 bases between. CDR3 size: 15 residues. The V gene's germline CDR1 is MNHEY and CDR2 SVGEGT. The CDR3 spells CASSYAGRANYGYTF. The DNA of the CDR3 is TGTGCCAGCAGTTACGCGGGAAGGGCTAACTATGGCTACACCTTC.

This clonotype was seen a handful of times. The V call is TRBV5-5, the J call TRBJ2-5; D is undetermined. V lost 0 bases, J lost 7 bases, and 16 bases lay in between. This CDR3 region has 15 residues. Per germline, CDR1 SGHKS and CDR2 YYEKEE (reference sequence). The CDR3: CASSLATADQWTQYF. In DNA, the CDR3 is TGTGCCAGCAGCTTGGCAACGGCAGACCAGTGGACCCAGTACTTC.

The chain is built from TRBV27 and TRBJ2-1; D gene uncertain. This CDR3 comprises 13 residues. The germline gives CDR1 MNHEY, CDR2 SMNVEV (reference sequence). Trimming removed 6 bases at V and 9 bases at J, with 15 bases between. This CDR3 reads CASSFSEAAEQFF. The CDR3, as DNA: TGTGCCAGCAGCTTCAGTGAAGCCGCTGAGCAGTTCTTC.

J is TRBJ2-3 and V is TRBV6-2 or TRBV6-3; D may be TRBD2 (5 bases). The length of the CDR3 is 14 residues. The V gene lost 2 bases and the J gene lost 3 bases, with 9 bases spanning the gap. Germline V gives CDR1 MNHEY, CDR2 SVGEGT. DNA for the CDR3: TGTGCCAGCAGTTACACTAGACATACAGATACGCAGTATTTT. It is translated as CASSYTRHTDTQYF.

This clonotype showed up many times. The J gene is TRBJ2-5, the V gene TRBV7-8; no definite D call. The CDR3 extends over 16 amino acids. Trimming left V 6 bases short and J 4 bases short, with 21 bases between. CDR1 and CDR2 from the germline V gene are SGHVS and FQNEAQ. CDR3 in amino acids: CASSTLAATTGETQYF. CDR3 nucleotide sequence: TGTGCCAGCAGTACCTTGGCAGCGACAACGGGAGAGACCCAGTACTTC. The full variable domain, its missing parts supplied by reference TRBV7-8 and TRBJ2-5, is GAGVSQSPRYKVAKRGQDVALRCDPISGHVSLFWYQQALGQGPEFLTYFQNEAQLDKSGLPSDRFFAERPEGSVSTLKIQRTQQEDSAVYLCASSTLAATTGETQYFGPGTRLLVL.

Points on this clonotype: Sequence at one end of the junction differs from germline and may be a read error. The genes are TRBV6-2 or TRBV6-3 and TRBJ2-4; D gene uncertain. Germline V lookup: CDR1 MNHEY, CDR2 SVGEGT. CDR3 length: 17 residues. CDR3 nucleotides: TGTGTCAGCAGTTCAAACGGTGCGCATGGGTCCAAAAACATTCAGTACTTC. It translates to CVSSSNGAHGSKNIQYF.

The V call is TRBV7-9, the J call TRBJ2-3, with 7 positions matching TRBD1. V lost 5 bases, J lost 2 bases, and 7 bases stayed unmatched. Germline CDR1 SEHNR, CDR2 FQNEAQ (reference sequence). The CDR3 extends over 15 amino acids. The CDR3 DNA is TGTGCCAGCAGCCCCCGACAGGGATTCACAGATACGCAGTATTTT. As protein: CASSPRQGFTDTQYF.

The CDR3 sequence: CASLTPYEQYV. The CDR3 DNA sequence: TGTGCCAGTTTAACACCCTACGAGCAGTACGTC. The rearrangement joins TRBV2 to TRBJ2-7; D is unclear. CDR1 SNHLY and CDR2 FYNNEI come from the germline V gene. Trimming shortened V by 9 bases and J by 2 bases, and 8 bases separated the two germline ends. CDR3 length: 11 amino acids.

The CDR3 coding sequence is TGTGCCAGCAGCACCGCTAGCGGGGGGGGGGACGAGCAGTTCTTC. Protein: CASSTASGGGDEQFF. V is TRBV7-6 and J is TRBJ2-1; 12 bases line up with TRBD2. There are 15 residues in the CDR3. V shed 5 bases and J 10 bases; nucleotides not matched to a gene: 9. CDR1 and CDR2 from the germline V gene are SGHVS and FNYEAQ.